The entry below describes one T cell receptor (beta chain). This sample was taken from a study of control samples from healthy donors and cancer patients. Using immunoSEQ multiplex PCR, the repertoire was profiled, and TCRdb retains in-frame clones only, with some absent. The repertoire holds under 200,000 clones, with over 85% as singletons. The CDR3 spans 14 residues. Trimming took 5 bases from V and 4 from J; bases not matched to a gene: 6. The germline V gene has CDR1 SGHAT and CDR2 FQDESV (reference sequence). The chain links TRBV11-1 to TRBJ1-2; 8 nucleotides agree with TRBD1. This TCR came from a woman aged 35 to 49 in good health. Input material: blood. CDR3 protein: CASSKDRDAYGYTF. The CDR3 nucleotides read TGTGCCAGCAGCAAGGACAGGGATGCCTATGGCTACACCTTC.